This T cell receptor beta chain stems from a study of cytomegalovirus exposure and HLA in healthy donors. Germline CDR1 and CDR2: KGHSH and LQKENI. V was cut by 3 bases and J by 10 bases, with 19 bases left in between. The length of the CDR3 is 16 residues. The PCR had 60 Vbeta and 13 Jbeta primers. Generated by immunoSEQ multiplex PCR, the TCRdb table keeps only in-frame clones and is missing some. This sample has more than 100,000 clones, with approximately 66% found just once. Sequencing used PBMCs. The sequence was collected from a woman aged 50 to 65 in good health and CMV-seronegative. The rearrangement joins TRBV18 to TRBJ1-6; D not certain. In DNA, the CDR3 is TGTGCCAGCTCACCCAACCAAGCGGGCGGGGAATCACCCCTCCACTTT. Amino acid sequence: CASSPNQAGGESPLHF.